The entry that follows covers one TCR beta chain sequence. CDR3 size: 13 residues. Trimming removed 0 bases at V and 6 bases at J, with 8 bases between. Germline CDR1 and CDR2: MNHEY and SVGAGI. The data were obtained in a study of cytomegalovirus exposure and HLA in healthy donors. With 60 Vbeta and 13 Jbeta primers, the PCR was carried out. TCRdb keeps only in-frame clones here, not all; method: immunoSEQ multiplex PCR. Of fewer than 200,000 clones in the sample, 71% were seen once. Sequenced input: PBMCs. J is TRBJ1-1 and V is TRBV6-5; D call uncertain. The sequence was collected from a girl aged 10 to 17 in good health and CMV-seronegative. CDR3 nucleotide sequence: TGTGCCAGCAGTTACTCCGCAGGATCTGAAGCTTTCTTT. Protein sequence: CASSYSAGSEAFF.